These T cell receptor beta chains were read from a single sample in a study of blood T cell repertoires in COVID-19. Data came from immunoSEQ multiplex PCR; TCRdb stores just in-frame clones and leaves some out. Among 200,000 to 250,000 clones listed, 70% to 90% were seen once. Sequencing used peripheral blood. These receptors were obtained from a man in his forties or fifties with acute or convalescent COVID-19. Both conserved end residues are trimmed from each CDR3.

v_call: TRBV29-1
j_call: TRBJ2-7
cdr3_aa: SVERTGGYEQY

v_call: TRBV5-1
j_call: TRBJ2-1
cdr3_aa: ASSLGLGGDEQF

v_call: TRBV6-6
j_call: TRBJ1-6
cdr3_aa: ASSSGSYNSPLH

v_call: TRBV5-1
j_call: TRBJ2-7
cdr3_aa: ASSSSYEQY

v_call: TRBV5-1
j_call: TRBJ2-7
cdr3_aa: ASSLFGESYEQY

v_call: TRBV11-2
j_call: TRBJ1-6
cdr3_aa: ASSTGLGSPLH

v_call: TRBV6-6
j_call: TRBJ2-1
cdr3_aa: ASRRLAGGLSSYNEQF

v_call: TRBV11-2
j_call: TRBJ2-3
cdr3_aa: ASSLVSGVGDTQY

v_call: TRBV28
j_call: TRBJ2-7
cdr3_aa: ASSSPGTGDYEQY

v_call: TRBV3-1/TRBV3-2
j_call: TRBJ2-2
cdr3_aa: ASSLTGTSGSGTGELF

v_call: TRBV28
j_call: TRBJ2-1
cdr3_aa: ASSPRENLYNEQF

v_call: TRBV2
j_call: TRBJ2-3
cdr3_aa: ASTGSESDTQY

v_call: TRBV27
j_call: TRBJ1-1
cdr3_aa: ASSLFQGAGTEAF

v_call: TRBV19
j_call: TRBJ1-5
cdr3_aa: ASSIGWAGQPQH

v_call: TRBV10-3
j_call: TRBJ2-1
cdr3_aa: AISESSREKLEQF

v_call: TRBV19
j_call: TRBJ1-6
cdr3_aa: ASRLSDRDSPLH

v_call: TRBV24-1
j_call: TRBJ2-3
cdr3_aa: ATSRDSDTQY

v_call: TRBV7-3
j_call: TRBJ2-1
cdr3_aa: ASSRGTSSYNEQF

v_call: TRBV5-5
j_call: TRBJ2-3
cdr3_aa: ASNRALSTDTQY

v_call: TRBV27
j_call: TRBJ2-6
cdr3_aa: ASSYFSGANVLT

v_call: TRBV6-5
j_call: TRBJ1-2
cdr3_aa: ASRHRGYYGYT

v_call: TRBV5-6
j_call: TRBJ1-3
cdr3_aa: ASSFRLASLYSGNTIY

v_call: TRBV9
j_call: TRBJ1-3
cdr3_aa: ASSETGGGNTIY

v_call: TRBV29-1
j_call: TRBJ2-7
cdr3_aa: SAVRAFGDRGRNEQY

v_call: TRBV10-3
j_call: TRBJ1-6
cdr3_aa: AISELKDSLTNSPLH

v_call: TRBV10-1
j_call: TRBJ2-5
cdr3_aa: ASSPGQAKETQY

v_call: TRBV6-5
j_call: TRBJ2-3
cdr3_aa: ASTQRGGTDTQY

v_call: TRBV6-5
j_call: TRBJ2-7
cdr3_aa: ASSPDRYRTYEQY

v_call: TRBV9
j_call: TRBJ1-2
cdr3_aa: ASRRPGQGAYGYT

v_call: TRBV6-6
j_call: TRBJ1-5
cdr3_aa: ASTQGFTYQPQH

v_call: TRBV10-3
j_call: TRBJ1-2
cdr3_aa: ANSTGGGYGYT

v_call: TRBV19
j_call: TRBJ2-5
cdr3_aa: ASSMPSGGGETQY

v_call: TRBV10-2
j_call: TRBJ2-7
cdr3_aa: ASRGQSYEQY

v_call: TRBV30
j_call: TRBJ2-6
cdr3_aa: AWSVGGRANVLT

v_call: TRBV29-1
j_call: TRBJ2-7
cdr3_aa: SVKQGGAYEQY

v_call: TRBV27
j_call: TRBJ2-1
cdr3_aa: ASSRSGLVLAGGPSGDNEQF

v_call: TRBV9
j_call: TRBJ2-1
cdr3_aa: ASRERDTNNEQF

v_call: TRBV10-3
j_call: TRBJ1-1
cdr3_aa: AIRNRGTEAF

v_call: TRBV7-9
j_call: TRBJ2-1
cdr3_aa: ASSFGITEQF

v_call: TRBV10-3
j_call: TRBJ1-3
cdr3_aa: AITTGAGSGNTIY